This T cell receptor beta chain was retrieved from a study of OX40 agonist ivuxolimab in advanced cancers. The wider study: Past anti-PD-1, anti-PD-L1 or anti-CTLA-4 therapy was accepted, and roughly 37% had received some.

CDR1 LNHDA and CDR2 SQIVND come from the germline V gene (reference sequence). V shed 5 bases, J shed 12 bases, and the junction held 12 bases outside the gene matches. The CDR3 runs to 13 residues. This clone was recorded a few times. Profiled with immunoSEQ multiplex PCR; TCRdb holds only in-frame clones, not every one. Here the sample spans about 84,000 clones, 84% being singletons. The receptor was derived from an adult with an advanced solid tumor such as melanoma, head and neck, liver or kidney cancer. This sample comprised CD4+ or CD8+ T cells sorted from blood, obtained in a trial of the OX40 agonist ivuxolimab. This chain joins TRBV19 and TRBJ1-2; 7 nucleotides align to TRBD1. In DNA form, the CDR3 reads TGTGCCAGTAGTCATGGACAGGTGTGGGTCGACACCTTC. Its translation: CASSHGQVWVDTF.